These T cell receptor beta chains were read from a single sample in a study of OX40 agonist ivuxolimab in advanced cancers. Repertoires were generated with immunoSEQ multiplex PCR, while TCRdb's copy carries only in-frame clones and drops some. The repertoire holds some 50,000 clones, about 81% seen once, with approximately 0.69% in the top ten. The material sequenced was CD4+ or CD8+ T cells sorted from blood, taken in a trial of the OX40 agonist ivuxolimab. These receptors were obtained from an adult with an advanced solid tumor such as melanoma, head and neck, liver or kidney cancer. Each CDR3 is given with its conserved first and last residue. D genes are given only for firm matches. Clone size is shown for a subset of rows, as once, few, many or a class of expanded clone.

V gene,D gene,clone size,J gene,CDR3 DNA,CDR3 protein
TRBV12-1,-,-,TRBJ2-7,TGTGCCAGCAGCTTTTCCGACAGCCCTTACGAGCAGTACTTC,CASSFSDSPYEQYF
TRBV11-1,-,-,TRBJ1-2,TGTGCCAGCAGCTTAGAAGGTATAGGAAGTGGCTACACCTTC,CASSLEGIGSGYTF
TRBV5-1,-,-,TRBJ2-7,TGCGCCAGCAGCTTGGCCGGGGGCATAGGGGACGAGCAGTACTTC,CASSLAGGIGDEQYF
TRBV6-1,-,-,TRBJ1-2,TGTGCCAGCAGTACAGTTAAAGCTAACTATGGCTACACCTTC,CASSTVKANYGYTF
TRBV6-1,-,-,TRBJ2-6,TGTGCCAGCAGTGGTCAGAGTGAGTCTGGGGCCAACGTCCTGACTTTC,CASSGQSESGANVLTF
TRBV5-8,TRBD1,-,TRBJ2-3,TGTGCCAGCAGCTTGGATTTGTCGGACAGGGCAACAGATACGCAGTATTTT,CASSLDLSDRATDTQYF
TRBV28,-,-,TRBJ1-2,TGTGCCAGCAGTTTATGGGACGGATATGGCTACACCTTC,CASSLWDGYGYTF
TRBV19,TRBD1,-,TRBJ1-1,TGTGCCAGCGGGACAGGGGCGCCGCCTGAAGCTTTCTTT,CASGTGAPPEAFF
TRBV6-6,TRBD1,medium-sized,TRBJ1-6,TGTGCCAGCAGCAAGGACAGGGTCACTAATTCACCCCTCCACTTT,CASSKDRVTNSPLHF
TRBV19,-,-,TRBJ1-2,TGTGCCAGTAGCAACACCACTAACTACACCTTC,CASSNTTNYTF
TRBV18,-,-,TRBJ1-5,TGTGCCAGCTCACCAGGCGACTTTCAGCATTTT,CASSPGDFQHF
TRBV7-8,-,-,TRBJ1-1,TGTGCCAGCAGCTTAGCCACCGGGGTGAACACTGAAGCTTTCTTT,CASSLATGVNTEAFF
TRBV27,-,-,TRBJ1-5,TGTGCCAGCAGTTTCGGGGGGGCCGCTCAGCCCCAGCATTTT,CASSFGGAAQPQHF
TRBV6-6,-,-,TRBJ1-5,TGTGCCAGCAGTTACTCGCCGGGGGAGCAGCCCCAGCATTTT,CASSYSPGEQPQHF
TRBV2,-,-,TRBJ1-2,TGTGCCAGCAGTGATAGGGTGGACTATGGCTACACCTTC,CASSDRVDYGYTF